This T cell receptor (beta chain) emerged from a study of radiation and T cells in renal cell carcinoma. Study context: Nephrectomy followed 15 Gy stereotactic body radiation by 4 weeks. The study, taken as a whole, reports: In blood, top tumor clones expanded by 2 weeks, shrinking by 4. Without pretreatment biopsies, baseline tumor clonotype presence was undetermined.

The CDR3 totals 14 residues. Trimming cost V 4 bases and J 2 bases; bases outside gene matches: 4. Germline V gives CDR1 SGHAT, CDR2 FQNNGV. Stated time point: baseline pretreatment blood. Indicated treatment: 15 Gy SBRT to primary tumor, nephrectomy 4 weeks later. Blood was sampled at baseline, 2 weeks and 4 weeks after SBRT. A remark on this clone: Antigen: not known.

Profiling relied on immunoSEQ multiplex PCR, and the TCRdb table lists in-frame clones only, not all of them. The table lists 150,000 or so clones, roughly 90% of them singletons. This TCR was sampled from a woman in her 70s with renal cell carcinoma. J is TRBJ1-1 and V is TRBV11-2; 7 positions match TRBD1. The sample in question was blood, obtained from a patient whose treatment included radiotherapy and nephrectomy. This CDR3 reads CASSYGQENTEAFF. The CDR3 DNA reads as TGTGCCAGCAGCTACGGACAGGAAAACACTGAAGCTTTCTTT. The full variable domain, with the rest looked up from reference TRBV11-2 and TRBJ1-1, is EAGVAQSPRYKIIEKRQSVAFWCNPISGHATLYWYQQILGQGPKLLIQFQNNGVVDDSQLPKDRFSAERLKGVDSTLKIQPAKLEDSAVYLCASSYGQENTEAFFGQGTRLTVV.